Listed here are 22 T cell receptor beta chains from one sample, sequenced in a study of neurological immune-mediated disorders. From the 5' RACE reads, TCRdb called clonotypes with MiXCR, one entry per CDR3 protein. The sample consists of 40,000 or so distinct CDR3 sequences, approximately 10% of them appearing once. Noted time point: technical triplicate 1. Sequences were obtained from PBMCs. The receptors here all came from a man aged 55 to 69 with HTLV-1-associated myelopathy (HAM/TSP).

This clonotype was found many times. The chain employs TRBV5-1 and TRBJ2-4; D is ambiguous. CDR1 SGHRS and CDR2 YFSETQ come from the germline V gene. Deletions cut 2 bases from V and 2 bases from J, with 20 bases between. There are 18 residues in the CDR3. CDR3 bases: TGCGCCAGCAGCTTTTTTCTAACAACGGTTGGGTCCAAAAACATTCAGTACTTC. Translation: CASSFFLTTVGSKNIQYF. Filled out from reference TRBV5-1 and TRBJ2-4, the complete variable domain reads KAGVTQTPRYLIKTRGQQVTLSCSPISGHRSVSWYQQTPGQGLQFLFEYFSETQRNKGNFPGRFSGRQFSNSRSEMNVSTLELGDSALYLCASSFFLTTVGSKNIQYFGAGTRLSVL.

Comments on this clonotype: This may stem from a read error, because a much larger clone lies one nucleotide away. This chain joins TRBV12-3 or TRBV12-4 and TRBJ2-7; maybe TRBD2 (5 bases). The CDR3 spans 15 residues. The V and J ends lost 2 bases and 5 bases respectively, with 16 bases between them. The CDR3 nucleotides read TGTGCCAGCAGTTTATGGGGAGTTCGGGCCCACGAGCAGTACTTC. Its translation: CASSLWGVRAHEQYF.

By sample fraction, this clonotype is medium-sized (0.01 to 0.1%). This chain joins TRBV4-2 and TRBJ1-1, with D possibly TRBD1 on 6 matching bases. This CDR3 is 12 amino acids long. Trimming took 7 bases from V and 6 from J, leaving 12 bases between them. Germline assignment: CDR1 LGHNA and CDR2 YNFKEQ. Written as DNA, the CDR3 is TGTGCCAGCAACGATAACAGGGCTGAAGCTTTCTTT. This encodes CASNDNRAEAFF.

This clonotype showed up many times. The chain is built from TRBV5-1 and TRBJ2-5; D might be TRBD2 (6 bases). The CDR3 runs to 15 residues. CDR1 and CDR2 from the germline V gene are SGHRS and YFSETQ. V was clipped by 5 bases and J by 5 bases, with 19 bases between them. The chain's CDR3 is CASRPMDGLRETQYF. The CDR3 region has the DNA TGCGCCAGCAGACCTATGGATGGACTAAGGGAGACCCAGTACTTC.

This clonotype was counted at least ten times. A much larger clone is a single base away; this may be a read error. The gene calls are TRBV7-9 and TRBJ2-5; D gene unclear. CDR3 size: 12 residues. The germline V gene has CDR1 SEHNR and CDR2 FQNEAQ (reference sequence). CDR3 sequence reads: CVSSRNQETQYF. As DNA, the CDR3 is TGTGTCAGCAGCAGAAACCAAGAGACCCAGTACTTC. Looking up the rest from reference TRBV7-9 and TRBJ2-5 gives the full variable domain: DTGVSQNPRHKITKRGQNVTFRCDPISEHNRLYWYRQTLGQGPEFLTYFQNEAQLEKSRLLSDRFSAERPKGSFSTLEIQRTEQGDSAMYLCVSSRNQETQYFGPGTRLLVL.

The table lists this clonotype with many counts. The rearrangement links TRBV4-1 to TRBJ2-5; D is unresolved. Germline CDR1 and CDR2: MGHRA and YSYEKL. CDR3 size: 15 residues. The ends were cut back, 4 bases at V and 4 bases at J, with 16 bases in the middle. DNA of the CDR3: TGCGCCAGCAGCCGAACCTTCCCTACCGGAGAGACCCAGTACTTC. Its translation: CASSRTFPTGETQYF.

This clonotype was observed at least ten times. V gene TRBV20-1 combines with J gene TRBJ2-5; 12 nucleotides line up with TRBD2. CDR1 and CDR2 (germline): DFQATT, SNEGSKA (reference sequence). The CDR3 runs to 15 residues. V dropped 5 bases and J dropped 2; count of bases not matched to a gene: 6. DNA for the CDR3: TGCAGTGCTCGACTAGCGGGAGTTGGACAAGAGACCCAGTACTTC. Amino acids: CSARLAGVGQETQYF.

This clonotype was seen at least ten times. V usage is TRBV20-1 and J usage is TRBJ2-3; TRBD2 matches 10 bases. The germline V gene encodes CDR1 DFQATT and CDR2 SNEGSKA (reference sequence). V lost 2 bases to trimming and J lost 1 base; unmatched junction nucleotides: 0. This CDR3 is built from 14 residues. The chain's CDR3 is CSARTSGGTDTQYF. CDR3 bases: TGCAGTGCTAGAACTAGCGGGGGCACAGATACGCAGTATTTT.

At least ten counts were recorded for this clonotype. This chain joins TRBV2 and TRBJ2-2, with TRBD1 as a possible D gene (5 bases). This CDR3 is built from 15 residues. Trimming left V 3 bases short and J 4 bases short, with 12 bases between. Germline CDR1 SNHLY, CDR2 FYNNEI. The CDR3 coding sequence is TGTGCCAGCAGTGATTCAGGGATGGGCACCGGGGAGCTGTTTTTT. Protein product: CASSDSGMGTGELFF.

This clonotype occurred many times. This chain uses TRBV5-1 with TRBJ1-1; the D is unclear. The germline gives CDR1 SGHRS, CDR2 YFSETQ. V lost 4 bases, J lost 1 base, and 11 bases lay in between. This CDR3 has 14 residues. The CDR3 protein is CASSTSSANTEAFF. Here the CDR3 DNA reads TGCGCCAGCAGCACAAGTTCAGCGAACACTGAAGCTTTCTTT. The variable domain in full, completed from reference TRBV5-1 and TRBJ1-1, reads KAGVTQTPRYLIKTRGQQVTLSCSPISGHRSVSWYQQTPGQGLQFLFEYFSETQRNKGNFPGRFSGRQFSNSRSEMNVSTLELGDSALYLCASSTSSANTEAFFGQGTRLTVV.

This clonotype was seen at least ten times. The genes are TRBV20-1 and TRBJ2-3; D tentatively fits TRBD1 or TRBD2 (5 bases each). This CDR3 region has 16 residues. The germline V gene has CDR1 DFQATT and CDR2 SNEGSKA (reference sequence). Trimming took off 2 bases at V and 1 base at J, with 16 bases between the two ends. The CDR3 region is CSARTGTQTRTDTQYF. In DNA, the CDR3 is TGCAGTGCTAGAACCGGGACCCAAACCCGCACAGATACGCAGTATTTT.

This clonotype was counted many times. The chain is built from TRBV5-1 and TRBJ2-5, with D unresolved. The germline gives CDR1 SGHRS, CDR2 YFSETQ. Trimming shortened V by 0 bases and J by 0 bases, and 18 bases separated the two germline ends. The CDR3 totals 18 residues. CDR3 DNA: TGCGCCAGCAGCTTGGACAGAATCCACACCTCGAACCAAGAGACCCAGTACTTC. This translates into CASSLDRIHTSNQETQYF. Full variable domain (rest looked up from reference TRBV5-1 and TRBJ2-5): KAGVTQTPRYLIKTRGQQVTLSCSPISGHRSVSWYQQTPGQGLQFLFEYFSETQRNKGNFPGRFSGRQFSNSRSEMNVSTLELGDSALYLCASSLDRIHTSNQETQYFGPGTRLLVL.

This clonotype was counted ten times or more. The chain uses TRBV7-8 and TRBJ2-5, with D perhaps matching TRBD1 or TRBD2 (5 bases each). CDR3 size: 12 residues. The germline V gene encodes CDR1 SGHVS and CDR2 FQNEAQ. V dropped 5 bases and J dropped 9 bases, with 13 bases sitting between them. DNA of the CDR3: TGTGCCAGCAGCGGAGTGGGGGAAGCCCAGTACTTC. Translating gives CASSGVGEAQYF.

This clonotype has ten or more counts. The chain employs TRBV15 and TRBJ1-2; D unclear. From germline, CDR1 is LNHNV and CDR2 YYDKDF (reference sequence). The CDR3 has 14 amino acids. The V end was cut by 0 bases, the J end by 2 bases, with 7 bases between. CDR3 sequence: CATSRDKRNYGYTF. Here the CDR3 DNA reads TGTGCCACCAGCAGAGATAAGCGAAACTATGGCTACACCTTC.

This clonotype has at least ten counts. This rearrangement joins TRBV7-9 to TRBJ2-1, with TRBD1 matching over 11 bases. Germline-derived CDR1 and CDR2 are SEHNR and FQNEAQ (reference sequence). This CDR3 spans 13 amino acids. The junction had 1 base not matched to a gene; V was cut back by 6 bases and J by 6 bases. CDR3 sequence: CASRGQGGNEQFF. CDR3 DNA sequence: TGTGCCAGCAGGGGACAGGGGGGCAATGAGCAGTTCTTC.

V is TRBV6-6 and J is TRBJ2-1, with D maybe TRBD2 (6 bases). Germline V gene sequence: CDR1 MNHNY, CDR2 SVGAGI (reference sequence). This CDR3 spans 16 amino acids. The V gene lost 0 bases and the J gene lost 8 bases, with 17 bases spanning the gap. CDR3 residues: CASSYSRKRDSDEQFF. In DNA form, the CDR3 reads TGTGCCAGCAGTTACTCGAGGAAGAGGGACTCCGATGAGCAGTTCTTC.

This clonotype was observed many times. This chain connects TRBV20-1 to TRBJ1-2; possibly TRBD1 for D (5 bases). The CDR3 covers 12 residues. V shed 5 bases and J shed 5 bases, with 12 bases lying between them. Germline V gene lookup returns CDR1 DFQATT and CDR2 SNEGSKA (reference sequence). This CDR3 reads CSAQGSGYGYTF. The CDR3 region has the DNA TGCAGTGCTCAGGGATCGGGGTATGGCTACACCTTC.

This clonotype was recorded many times. The chain uses TRBV20-1 and TRBJ2-1; 12 bases map to TRBD2. The trim removed 6 bases at V and 12 bases at J, leaving 12 bases unmatched. Germline CDR1 DFQATT, CDR2 SNEGSKA (reference sequence). There are 14 residues in the CDR3. CDR3 residues: CSAARTSGTVGQFF. The DNA of the CDR3 is TGCAGTGCAGCCCGGACTAGCGGGACGGTGGGGCAGTTCTTC.

This clonotype was recorded at least ten times. CDR3 amino acids: CASLAGQPLLAKNIQYF. As DNA, the CDR3 is TGCGCCAGTTTGGCAGGGCAACCTCTACTAGCCAAAAACATTCAGTACTTC. This chain uses TRBV5-1 with TRBJ2-4; a possible D gene is TRBD1 (5 bases). This CDR3 spans 17 amino acids. Germline V gene sequence: CDR1 SGHRS, CDR2 YFSETQ. The germline V and J ends were trimmed by 8 bases and 0 bases, with 21 bases remaining between them.

This clonotype appeared many times. The chain employs TRBV7-9 and TRBJ2-2, with 9 bases aligning to TRBD2. The CDR3 is made up of 19 amino acids. The V and J ends lost 2 bases and 6 bases, in that order; junction bases with no gene match: 16. In germline, CDR1 is SEHNR, CDR2 FQNEAQ (reference sequence). The CDR3 DNA is TGTGCCAGCAGCTTATGGGTTCTAGCGGGACGAGTCACCCCCGGGGAGCTGTTTTTT. Protein sequence: CASSLWVLAGRVTPGELFF. Complete variable domain (other parts from reference TRBV7-9 and TRBJ2-2): DTGVSQNPRHKITKRGQNVTFRCDPISEHNRLYWYRQTLGQGPEFLTYFQNEAQLEKSRLLSDRFSAERPKGSFSTLEIQRTEQGDSAMYLCASSLWVLAGRVTPGELFFGEGSRLTVL.

There are many counts of this clonotype. The gene calls are TRBV10-3 and TRBJ2-7; D might be TRBD2 (6 bases). Germline CDR1 reads ENHRY; CDR2 reads SYGVKD. V was cut by 5 bases and J by 6 bases, with 14 bases left in between. The CDR3 loop spans 13 amino acids. Here the CDR3 reads CAISQNLSGEQYF. In nucleotides, the CDR3 is TGTGCCATCAGTCAAAACCTTAGCGGCGAGCAGTACTTC.

This clonotype showed up many times. The V and J genes are TRBV5-1 and TRBJ2-1, with 15 bases lining up with TRBD2. The trim removed 4 bases at V and 9 bases at J, leaving 5 bases unmatched. CDR3 size: 15 residues. CDR1 is SGHRS and CDR2 is YFSETQ in the germline V gene. The CDR3, as DNA: TGCGCCAGCAGCCACGGACTAGCGGGAGGGCCTGAGCAGTTCTTC. Protein sequence: CASSHGLAGGPEQFF.